Listed here are 7 T cell receptor beta chains from one sample, sequenced in a study of vaccination and CD4 T cells after COVID-19. The Oncomine TCR Beta short-read assay generated sequence data from the DNA of cultured CD4+ T cells. Via MiXCR, TCRdb re-called the PCR reads, giving one row per CDR3 protein. The sample carries several thousand distinct CDR3 sequences, about two fifths recorded once. Specified treatment: roughly 11-day PBMC culture with coronavirus spike peptide pools or control peptides (ViraFEST assay). These CD4+ T cells came from an unexposed donor, sampled before the COVID-19 pandemic (2011-2018). These TCRs are of unknown antigen specificity. The sample taken for sequencing was CD4+ T cells from blood, cultured in vitro. The receptor source for this set is a human donor in good health.

The V call is TRBV5-5, the J call TRBJ2-7; possibly TRBD2 for D (6 bases). The CDR3 spans 13 residues. Trimming removed 4 bases at V and 0 bases at J, with 8 bases between. Germline loops: CDR1 SGHKS, CDR2 YYEKEE (reference sequence). CDR3 protein: CASSQTSSYEQYF. The CDR3 DNA follows: TGTGCCAGCAGCCAGACTAGCTCCTACGAGCAGTACTTC.

The chain couples TRBV5-1 to TRBJ1-1; D unclear. The ends were cut back, 3 bases at V and 5 bases at J, with 11 bases in the middle. CDR1 and CDR2 (germline): SGHRS, YFSETQ. The CDR3 is 13 amino acids. This CDR3 reads CASSWTSGTEAFF. CDR3 in DNA: TGCGCCAGCAGCTGGACCTCGGGTACTGAAGCTTTCTTT.

J is TRBJ1-3 and V is TRBV6-1, with 7 bases that match TRBD1. The germline V gene encodes CDR1 MNHNS and CDR2 SASEGT. The CDR3 contains 18 residues. Unmatched junction bases numbered 16, after V lost 6 bases and J lost 2 bases. CDR3 protein: CASRGQPGTKGTGNTIYF. CDR3 nucleotide sequence: TGTGCCAGCAGGGGACAGCCTGGAACGAAGGGAACTGGAAACACCATATATTTT.

This clonotype showed up just a few times. The CDR3 nucleotides are TGTGCCAGCAGGTTCACAGGATTGAACACTGAAGCTTTCTTT. The encoded protein is CASRFTGLNTEAFF. The chain employs TRBV6-1 and TRBJ1-1; weak D call: TRBD1 (5 bases). This CDR3 comprises 14 residues. CDR1 and CDR2 (germline): MNHNS, SASEGT. Trimming took off 6 bases at V and 0 bases at J, with 11 bases between the two ends.

This clonotype was seen only a few times. CDR3: CASSLDMGDTQYF. CDR3 DNA sequence: TGCGCCAGCAGCTTGGACATGGGAGATACGCAGTATTTT. The J gene is TRBJ2-3, the V gene TRBV5-1; D remains unclear. The V end was cut by 0 bases, the J end by 5 bases, with 7 bases between. The CDR3 is 13 amino acids. Germline values: CDR1 SGHRS, CDR2 YFSETQ.

V and J are TRBV7-2 and TRBJ1-1; D gene unclear. CDR3 length equals 14 residues. The germline V and J ends were trimmed by 2 bases and 7 bases, with 14 bases remaining between them. Looked up from germline, CDR1 is SGHTA and CDR2 is FQGNSA. The CDR3 DNA follows: TGTGCCAGCAGCTTATACGGAGGGATGGGTGAAGCTTTCTTT. Amino acids: CASSLYGGMGEAFF.

This chain joins TRBV12-3 or TRBV12-4 and TRBJ2-3, with 9 bases aligning to TRBD2. The CDR3 has 15 amino acids. V gave up 3 bases and J gave up 7 bases; unmatched junction bases: 8. The CDR3 nucleotides are TGTGCCAGCAGTTTGGGGCTAGCGGGAATTAATACGCAGTATTTT. Its protein product is CASSLGLAGINTQYF.